The 28 T cell receptor beta chains below were found in one sample sequenced in a study of sequential checkpoint blockade in melanoma. Method: immunoSEQ multiplex PCR; TCRdb's copy keeps in-frame clones and lacks some. The data show approximately 23,000 clones, with over 80% seen just once and 27% held by the top ten. Treatment: randomized to nivolumab then ipilimumab (arm A) or the reverse (arm B). The sample in question was CD8+ T cells sorted from blood (inferred from file names), obtained from a patient given nivolumab and ipilimumab in sequence. The source is a human donor with melanoma.

A single count supports this clone. A read error may account for a junction end that differs from germline. The CDR3, as DNA: TGTGCCGCCAGCAGATGGGGGACTAGCGGGGTTGGAGATACGCAGTATTTT. This encodes CAASRWGTSGVGDTQYF. The rearrangement links TRBV15 to TRBJ2-3; 13 bases line up with TRBD2. The germline V gene encodes CDR1 LNHNV and CDR2 YYDKDF (reference sequence). This CDR3 has 17 amino acids.

V is TRBV7-2 and J is TRBJ2-7; 12 bases align to TRBD2. Trimming at V came to 1 base and at J to 5 bases, leaving 9 bases not matched to a gene. CDR3 length: 17 amino acids. CDR1 is SGHTA and CDR2 is FQGNSA in the germline V gene. The CDR3 region is CASSLGLAGGLFDEQYF. The CDR3 region has the DNA TGTGCCAGCAGCTTAGGCCTAGCGGGGGGGCTTTTCGACGAGCAGTACTTC. The variable domain in full, completed from reference TRBV7-2 and TRBJ2-7, reads GAGVSQSPSNKVTEKGKDVELRCDPISGHTALYWYRQSLGQGLEFLIYFQGNSAPDKSGLPSDRFSAERTGGSVSTLTIQRTQQEDSAVYLCASSLGLAGGLFDEQYFGPGTRLTVT.

The sample holds one count of this clone. The chain recombines TRBV27 with TRBJ2-3, with 9 bases fitting TRBD2. The V gene's germline CDR1 is MNHEY and CDR2 SMNVEV (reference sequence). The CDR3 is 15 amino acids. V gave up 2 bases and J gave up 4 bases; unmatched junction bases: 4. CDR3 sequence (DNA): TGTGCCAGCAGTTTAGGACTAGCGAGGTCAGATACGCAGTATTTT. It specifies CASSLGLARSDTQYF.

The chain has TRBV6-6 and TRBJ2-3; D is unresolved. This CDR3 contains 15 residues. The V and J ends lost 4 bases and 1 base respectively, with 12 bases between them. Germline V lookup: CDR1 MNHNY, CDR2 SVGAGI (reference sequence). CDR3 protein: CASSWLVLGTDTQYF. CDR3 DNA: TGTGCCAGCAGTTGGCTCGTCTTGGGCACAGATACGCAGTATTTT.

The J gene is TRBJ2-3, the V gene TRBV25-1, with TRBD1 matching 7 bases. After removal of 1 base from V and 5 bases from J, the junction contained 6 bases not matched to a gene. Germline CDR1 is MGHDK and CDR2 is SYGVNS. CDR3 length: 15 amino acids. The chain's CDR3 is CASSEFGRGLDTQYF. CDR3 sequence (DNA): TGTGCCAGCAGTGAATTCGGCAGGGGGTTAGATACGCAGTATTTT.

This clone is labeled medium-sized. The chain's CDR3 is CASGGSDIRYEQYF. In DNA form, the CDR3 reads TGTGCCAGCGGGGGGTCGGACATCAGGTACGAGCAGTACTTC. This rearrangement joins TRBV27 to TRBJ2-7; D is perhaps TRBD2 (6 bases). CDR3 length: 14 residues. CDR1 is MNHEY and CDR2 is SMNVEV in the germline V gene (reference sequence). V lost 8 bases, J lost 4 bases, and 18 bases lay in between.

The genes are TRBV10-2 and TRBJ2-1; 9 bases line up with TRBD2. Germline-derived CDR1 and CDR2 are WSHSY and SAAADI. The V gene end was trimmed by 2 bases and the J gene end by 12 bases; junction bases not matched to a gene: 11. This CDR3 is 15 amino acids long. The CDR3 loop is CASSERRGGADAQFF. DNA of the CDR3: TGCGCCAGCAGTGAGAGGCGCGGGGGGGCCGATGCGCAGTTCTTC.

The chain recombines TRBV9 with TRBJ1-1; possibly TRBD1 for D (6 bases). Trimming removed 4 bases from V and 3 bases from J, with 13 bases in between. Germline assignment: CDR1 SGDLS and CDR2 YYNGEE. The CDR3 consists of 14 residues. The CDR3 here is CASSPEGQYTEAFF. The CDR3 DNA reads as TGTGCCAGCAGCCCTGAGGGACAATACACTGAAGCTTTCTTT.

The chain uses TRBV5-6 and TRBJ1-1; D gene ambiguous. Trimming took off 0 bases at V and 5 bases at J, with 5 bases between the two ends. CDR3 length: 12 residues. Germline CDR1 is SGHDT and CDR2 is YYEEEE. CDR3 nucleotide sequence: TGTGCCAGCAGCTTGGGGGCAACTGAAGCTTTCTTT. Translation: CASSLGATEAFF.

The chain is built from TRBV5-4 and TRBJ2-7, with TRBD2 identical over 9 bases. Germline lookup yields CDR1 SGHNT and CDR2 YYREEE (reference sequence). This CDR3 is built from 18 residues. Germline trimming cut 0 bases from V and 3 bases from J; bases unmatched to any gene: 13. DNA of the CDR3: TGTGCCAGCAGCTTGGCCCCCCTTACTAGCGGGTTCGACTACGAGCAGTACTTC. Its protein product is CASSLAPLTSGFDYEQYF.

The chain couples TRBV7-9 to TRBJ1-4, with 7 bases that match TRBD1. Trimming removed 4 bases from V and 5 bases from J; junction bases left unmatched: 10. The germline V gene encodes CDR1 SEHNR and CDR2 FQNEAQ (reference sequence). The CDR3 has 16 amino acids. CDR3: CASSSITGVGNEKLFF. The CDR3 DNA is TGTGCCAGCAGCTCCATCACAGGGGTTGGAAATGAAAAACTGTTTTTT.

This chain joins TRBV5-6 and TRBJ1-2; 7 nucleotides align to TRBD1. The CDR3 is 13 residues long. Germline V gene sequence: CDR1 SGHDT, CDR2 YYEEEE. The trim removed 4 bases at V and 1 base at J, leaving 1 base unmatched. The CDR3 loop is CASSGTDNYGYTF. The CDR3 DNA reads as TGTGCCAGCAGCGGGACAGATAACTATGGCTACACCTTC. Full variable domain (remainder filled in from reference TRBV5-6 and TRBJ1-2): DAGVTQSPTHLIKTRGQQVTLRCSPKSGHDTVSWYQQALGQGPQFIFQYYEEEERQRGNFPDRFSGHQFPNYSSELNVNALLLGDSALYLCASSGTDNYGYTFGSGTRLTVV.

The chain couples TRBV4-2 to TRBJ2-2, with D perhaps matching TRBD1 (6 bases). The germline CDR1 and CDR2 sequences are LGHNA and YNFKEQ. Trimming left V 4 bases short and J 8 bases short, with 8 bases between. This CDR3 contains 12 residues. CDR3 nucleotide sequence: TGTGCCAGCAGCCCCGACAGGGGGGAGCTGTTTTTT. Amino acid sequence: CASSPDRGELFF.

The chain joins TRBV9 to TRBJ2-7; D possibly corresponds to TRBD1 (7 bases). Trimming cost V 4 bases and J 3 bases, with 17 bases left between them. The germline V gene encodes CDR1 SGDLS and CDR2 YYNGEE. This CDR3 is 15 amino acids long. In DNA form, the CDR3 reads TGTGCCAGCAGCAGCGAGCAGGGGGGTTTCTACGAGCAGTACTTC. Translated: CASSSEQGGFYEQYF.

V gene TRBV19 combines with J gene TRBJ1-2; D remains ambiguous. CDR1 and CDR2 from the germline V gene are LNHDA and SQIVND (reference sequence). V lost 0 bases and J lost 8, with 19 bases in between. The length of the CDR3 is 16 residues. The CDR3 is CASSIDVAGLRGGYTF. The DNA for the CDR3 is TGTGCCAGTAGTATAGATGTGGCAGGTCTGCGTGGAGGCTACACCTTC.

This chain uses TRBV6-5 with TRBJ2-7, with D possibly matching TRBD2 (6 bases). With 0 bases removed from V and 3 bases from J, the gap between germline ends came to 12 bases. Germline V gene data show CDR1 as MNHEY and CDR2 as SVGAGI. This CDR3 has 15 residues. The CDR3 loop is CASSYSIRGGYEQYF. The CDR3, as DNA: TGTGCCAGCAGTTACTCGATCCGGGGAGGCTACGAGCAGTACTTC.

V usage is TRBV5-7 and J usage is TRBJ1-5; TRBD1 is a possible D gene (5 bases). TRBV5-7 is labeled an ORF, and its function is uncertain. This CDR3 contains 14 residues. Trimming left V 2 bases short and J 3 bases short, with 9 bases between. CDR3: CASSLDSPNQPQHF. As DNA, the CDR3 is TGTGCCAGCAGCTTAGACAGCCCCAATCAGCCCCAGCATTTT.

The chain uses TRBV7-8 and TRBJ2-7; 8 bases match TRBD2. After removal of 4 bases from V and 6 bases from J, the junction contained 14 bases not matched to a gene. This CDR3 spans 16 amino acids. In germline, CDR1 is SGHVS, CDR2 FQNEAQ. As DNA, the CDR3 is TGTGCCAGCAGCTCGGACCTACTGGGACTAGGTAGCGAGCAGTACTTC. Translating it yields CASSSDLLGLGSEQYF.

This rearrangement joins TRBV6-5 to TRBJ2-1; D remains ambiguous. The V gene lost 8 bases and the J gene lost 0 bases, with 8 bases spanning the gap. CDR1 MNHEY and CDR2 SVGAGI come from the germline V gene. The CDR3 is made up of 13 amino acids. This CDR3 is CASGLSSYNEQFF. As DNA, the CDR3 is TGTGCCAGCGGCTTAAGCTCCTACAATGAGCAGTTCTTC.

The chain links TRBV6-5 to TRBJ2-7; D not resolved. The CDR3 consists of 15 residues. CDR1 and CDR2 (germline): MNHEY, SVGAGI. V lost 4 bases and J 0 bases, leaving 13 bases between the germline ends. CDR3: CASSSYKSISYEQYF. The CDR3 coding sequence is TGTGCCAGCAGTTCTTACAAAAGTATCTCCTACGAGCAGTACTTC.

V is TRBV4-1 and J is TRBJ2-7, with TRBD1 matching 11 bases. The CDR3 runs 16 residues. V shed 4 bases and J 2 bases; nucleotides not matched to a gene: 7. Germline CDR1 and CDR2: MGHRA and YSYEKL. The CDR3 region is CASSPEWDRGTYEQYF. For the CDR3, the DNA is TGCGCCAGCAGCCCCGAGTGGGACAGGGGGACCTACGAGCAGTACTTC.

This chain links TRBV4-2 with TRBJ2-7, with 9 bases fitting TRBD2. The CDR3 contains 16 residues. Trimming removed 4 bases from V and 2 bases from J; junction bases left unmatched: 9. Looked up from germline, CDR1 is LGHNA and CDR2 is YNFKEQ. CDR3 nucleotide sequence: TGTGCCAGCAGCCCCGAATGGGCTAGCGGGACCTACGAGCAGTACTTC. It specifies CASSPEWASGTYEQYF.

The V gene is TRBV6-6, the J gene TRBJ1-6; 8 positions match TRBD1. The CDR3 sequence is 13 residues long. The V and J ends lost 4 bases and 12 bases, in that order; junction bases with no gene match: 5. Germline CDR1 reads MNHNY; CDR2 reads SVGAGI (reference sequence). The CDR3 spells CASSSSQGGPLHF. The CDR3, as DNA: TGTGCCAGCAGTTCCTCACAGGGGGGACCCCTCCACTTT.

The chain carries TRBV27 and TRBJ1-1; maybe TRBD1 (6 bases). Germline CDR1 MNHEY, CDR2 SMNVEV (reference sequence). The germline V and J ends were trimmed by 4 bases and 8 bases, with 14 bases remaining between them. This CDR3 has 13 residues. The CDR3 loop reads CASSSLTGREAFF. The CDR3 DNA reads TGTGCCAGCAGTTCACTGACAGGAAGGGAAGCTTTCTTT.

The chain is built from TRBV4-3 and TRBJ2-2, with D possibly TRBD1 on 5 matching bases. Trimming removed 2 bases at V and 1 base at J, with 26 bases between. The CDR3 length is 21 residues. Germline values: CDR1 LGHNA, CDR2 YSLEER. Here the CDR3 DNA reads TGCGCCAGCAGCCAATTTCTGGGTGTGCTGGCGGTAGGGGAGAACACCGGGGAGCTGTTTTTT. Amino acids: CASSQFLGVLAVGENTGELFF.

This chain connects TRBV6-1 to TRBJ1-2; D call uncertain. Germline CDR1 and CDR2: MNHNS and SASEGT. With 1 base removed from V and 4 bases from J, the gap between germline ends came to 13 bases. The CDR3 is 15 residues long. The CDR3 is CASSEEWQAPYGYTF. CDR3 in DNA: TGTGCCAGCAGTGAAGAGTGGCAGGCGCCCTATGGCTACACCTTC.

V usage is TRBV27 and J usage is TRBJ1-6, with 7 bases that match TRBD1. With 5 bases clipped from V and 7 bases from J, the junction kept 8 bases outside the gene matches. The CDR3 has 15 amino acids. Germline assignment: CDR1 MNHEY and CDR2 SMNVEV (reference sequence). CDR3 residues: CASSTGTRGNSPLHF. CDR3 DNA: TGTGCCAGCAGTACCGGGACCAGGGGGAATTCACCCCTCCACTTT.

The rearrangement links TRBV4-1 to TRBJ2-1, with TRBD2 identical over 9 bases. CDR1 and CDR2 (germline): MGHRA, YSYEKL. The V and J ends lost 4 bases and 7 bases, in that order; junction bases with no gene match: 8. This CDR3 region has 15 residues. CDR3 residues: CASSPPSGEGNEQFF. CDR3 bases: TGCGCCAGCAGCCCACCTAGCGGGGAGGGGAATGAGCAGTTCTTC.